The 14 T cell receptor beta chains listed next were all sequenced from one sample in a study of cytomegalovirus exposure and HLA in healthy donors (dated by TCRdb to the late 2010s). Libraries were prepared through the immunoSEQ multiplex PCR assay. For the multiplex PCR, a mixture combining 60 forward primers for TCR Vbeta segments and 13 reverse primers for TCR Jbeta segments was used. TCRdb obtained this table from immuneACCESS and retained in-frame rearrangements with V and J assigned. These tables miss some clones; where compared with another copy, unresolved V genes account for less than half of the shortfall, and the remainder is unexplained. Present in this sample are around 100,000 clones, approximately 72% of which were seen just once. The top ten hold 2.5% to 4% of the sample. The material sequenced was PBMCs. Source of these receptors: a woman aged 45 to 65 in good health and CMV-seronegative.

This chain links TRBV9 with TRBJ2-2; TRBD2 aligns across 10 bases. This CDR3 region has 14 residues. Germline-derived CDR1 and CDR2 are SGDLS and YYNGEE. After removal of 4 bases from V and 3 bases from J, the junction contained 0 bases not matched to a gene. Written as DNA, the CDR3 is TGTGCCAGCAGCAGCGGGAGGGACACCGGGGAGCTGTTTTTT. Translation: CASSSGRDTGELFF.

As regards this clone: Other nucleotide sequences from this sample produce the same CDR3. This chain uses TRBV7-9 with TRBJ2-1; maybe TRBD1 (6 bases). Germline V gene lookup returns CDR1 SEHNR and CDR2 FQNEAQ (reference sequence). Trimming cost V 0 bases and J 6 bases, with 6 bases left between them. There are 13 residues in the CDR3. Here the CDR3 reads CASSLAGGNEQFF. DNA for the CDR3: TGTGCCAGCAGCTTAGCAGGGGGCAATGAGCAGTTCTTC.

The V call is TRBV14, the J call TRBJ1-4; 7 bases match TRBD1. CDR3 length: 15 amino acids. The germline CDR1 and CDR2 sequences are SGHDN and FVKESK. The V and J ends lost 2 bases and 8 bases, in that order; junction bases with no gene match: 8. The CDR3 nucleotides read TGTGCCAGCAGCCAAAACAGGGGATTAGGGGAAAAACTGTTTTTT. Protein sequence: CASSQNRGLGEKLFF.

This clone was seen only a few times. V gene TRBV7-9 combines with J gene TRBJ2-7; D perhaps matches TRBD1 (5 bases). This CDR3 comprises 14 residues. Germline lookup yields CDR1 SEHNR and CDR2 FQNEAQ (reference sequence). Trimming left V 5 bases short and J 2 bases short, with 13 bases between. This chain's CDR3 is CASSPRETTYEQYF. The CDR3 DNA reads TGTGCCAGCAGCCCCAGGGAAACTACCTACGAGCAGTACTTC.

The rearrangement links TRBV18 to TRBJ2-7; 10 bases agree with TRBD1. The CDR3 covers 14 residues. V was clipped by 5 bases and J by 3 bases; unmatched bases: 4. Germline CDR1 and CDR2: KGHSH and LQKENI. The CDR3 DNA reads as TGTGCCAGCTCAGCCGGGACAGGGGTCTACGAGCAGTACTTC. It yields the protein CASSAGTGVYEQYF.

CDR3 in amino acids: CASSESRTGRWYTEAFF. CDR3 coding DNA: TGTGCCAGCAGTGAATCACGGACAGGGAGGTGGTACACTGAAGCTTTCTTT. The gene calls are TRBV6-1 and TRBJ1-1, with TRBD1 identical over 8 bases. The V gene end was trimmed by 2 bases and the J gene end by 3 bases; junction bases not matched to a gene: 11. The CDR3 has 17 residues. From germline, CDR1 is MNHNS and CDR2 SASEGT.

The sample holds a few counts of this clone. The genes are TRBV5-1 and TRBJ1-2, with D hard to call. This CDR3 is built from 13 residues. Germline V CDR1 and CDR2: SGHRS, YFSETQ. Trimming removed 0 bases at V and 1 base at J, with 4 bases between. The DNA of the CDR3 is TGCGCCAGCAGCTTGGACAATAACTATGGCTACACCTTC. It translates to CASSLDNNYGYTF.

A single count supports this clone. The chain links TRBV15 to TRBJ1-3; D gene uncertain. Looked up from germline, CDR1 is LNHNV and CDR2 is YYDKDF (reference sequence). Trimming pared 1 base from V and 3 bases from J, leaving 10 bases between. The CDR3 is made up of 15 amino acids. The CDR3 loop reads CATSRARPGGNTIYF. The CDR3 DNA sequence: TGTGCCACCAGCAGAGCCCGTCCGGGTGGAAACACCATATATTTT.

The chain links TRBV7-2 to TRBJ2-3; TRBD2 aligns across 9 bases. Germline trimming cut 4 bases from V and 7 bases from J; bases unmatched to any gene: 9. CDR3 length equals 15 residues. Germline lookup yields CDR1 SGHTA and CDR2 FQGNSA. CDR3 sequence: CASSSRLAEGYTQYF. The CDR3 DNA follows: TGTGCCAGCAGCTCCCGACTAGCGGAAGGTTATACGCAGTATTTT.

V and J are TRBV20-1 and TRBJ2-1; D is possibly TRBD1 (6 bases). Per germline, CDR1 DFQATT and CDR2 SNEGSKA (reference sequence). CDR3 size: 11 residues. V shed 5 bases and J shed 10 bases, with 12 bases lying between them. CDR3 loop: CSASRGAEQFF. The CDR3 DNA is TGCAGTGCTTCCAGGGGAGCAGAGCAGTTCTTC.

The chain is built from TRBV30 and TRBJ1-6; D gene uncertain. The CDR3 is 13 residues long. Trimming left V 0 bases short and J 8 bases short, with 8 bases between. Germline-derived CDR1 and CDR2 are GTSNPN and SVGIG (reference sequence). As DNA, the CDR3 is TGTGCCTGGAGTGTACGCGGGGATTCACCCCTCCACTTT. It specifies CAWSVRGDSPLHF.

This sequence joins TRBV6-1 and TRBJ2-3, with TRBD2 matching 7 bases. The germline CDR1 and CDR2 sequences are MNHNS and SASEGT. V dropped 8 bases and J dropped 2; count of bases not matched to a gene: 4. The CDR3 runs to 13 residues. CDR3 nucleotides: TGTGCCAGCGCCGGGAGGCCCACAGATACGCAGTATTTT. This gives the protein CASAGRPTDTQYF.

The chain couples TRBV4-1 to TRBJ2-1; 10 bases fit TRBD2. With V trimmed by 0 bases and J by 3 bases, 2 bases remained unmatched. The CDR3 is 16 residues long. Germline lookup yields CDR1 MGHRA and CDR2 YSYEKL. CDR3 region: CASSQDPSGGYNEQFF. In DNA form, the CDR3 reads TGCGCCAGCAGCCAAGACCCTAGCGGGGGCTACAATGAGCAGTTCTTC.

The chain couples TRBV29-1 to TRBJ2-1, with 8 bases lining up with TRBD2. Per germline, CDR1 SQVTM and CDR2 ANQGSEA. The CDR3 spans 14 residues. V dropped 7 bases and J dropped 7; count of bases not matched to a gene: 12. The CDR3 reads CSGAPGLGMNEQFF. CDR3 bases: TGCAGCGGTGCCCCGGGACTAGGTATGAATGAGCAGTTCTTC.